Listed below are T cell receptor beta chains from one sample, sequenced in a study of T cells in Graves' hyperthyroidism and ophthalmopathy. TCRdb fed the multiplex PCR reads into MiXCR, producing one record per CDR3 protein. The table shows 350,000 to 400,000 distinct CDR3 sequences, with roughly 13% occurring only once. Sequencing was performed on blood. Receptors were obtained from a woman aged 60-70 years with Graves' hyperthyroidism. CDR3s include the opening cysteine and the closing phenylalanine or tryptophan. The D gene is left open where the match is weak. Where a row states a size, it is once, few, many or the class of an expanded clone; other rows omit it.

j_call	d_call	clone_size	v_call	cdr3_nt	cdr3_aa
TRBJ2-1	-	many	TRBV11-2	TGTGCCAGCAGCTGGGCGGGTGTTAATGAGCAGTTCTTC	CASSWAGVNEQFF
TRBJ2-5	TRBD1	-	TRBV18	TGTGCCAGCTCACCTAGACAGGGCTCGTCCCAAGAGACCCAGTACTTC	CASSPRQGSSQETQYF
TRBJ1-5	-	few	TRBV12-3/TRBV12-4	TGTGCCAGCAGTTTTTCCGATCAGCCCCAGCATTTT	CASSFSDQPQHF
TRBJ1-6	-	-	TRBV7-8	TGTGCCAGCAGCTTGAACAGGGATTTAGCGGGTTCACCCCTCCACTTT	CASSLNRDLAGSPLHF
TRBJ1-3	-	-	TRBV5-1	TGCGCCAGCAGCTTGGATCCAGCTGGAAACACCATATATTTT	CASSLDPAGNTIYF
TRBJ2-2	TRBD2	many	TRBV7-9	TGTGCCAGCGCGCGGGGAGGGGACACCGGGGAGCTGTTTTTT	CASARGGDTGELFF
TRBJ2-1	TRBD2	once	TRBV28	TGTGCCAGCAGGGGATCCGGGACTAGCGGGAATTACAATGAGCAGTTCTTC	CASRGSGTSGNYNEQFF
TRBJ2-3	-	few	TRBV7-3	TGTGCCAGCAGCTTAATTGCCCCTCCAGATACGCAGTATTTT	CASSLIAPPDTQYF
TRBJ2-1	TRBD2	-	TRBV6-4	TGTGCCAGCAGTGACGAGGTCCGGGGGGGAGAGCAGTTCTTC	CASSDEVRGGEQFF
TRBJ1-3	-	many	TRBV7-9	TGTGCCAGCAGCTTGGGTTCTGGAAACACCATATATTTT	CASSLGSGNTIYF
TRBJ2-5	-	-	TRBV5-6	TGTGCCAGCAGCTGGGGGACGGGGGCTCAAGAGACCCAGTACTTC	CASSWGTGAQETQYF
TRBJ2-3	TRBD1	many	TRBV28	TGTGCCAGCAGTCGACAGGGCGGCACAGATACGCAGTATTTT	CASSRQGGTDTQYF
TRBJ2-7	-	-	TRBV12-3/TRBV12-4	TGTGCCAGCGACCTAAGGGGAGGGGGATCCTCCTACGAGCAGTACTTC	CASDLRGGGSSYEQYF
TRBJ2-6	TRBD1	-	TRBV6-1	TGTGCCAGCAGTGAACTGGGACAGTACTCTGGGGCCAACGCCCTGACTTTC	CASSELGQYSGANALTF
TRBJ2-7	TRBD2	few	TRBV20-1	TGCAGTGCTAGAACTAGCGGGCAGTACTTC	CSARTSGQYF
TRBJ1-1	-	many	TRBV7-8	TGTGCCAGCAGCCACCACCTAGACAGGAACACTGAAGCTTTCTTT	CASSHHLDRNTEAFF
TRBJ1-2	-	-	TRBV24-1	TGTGCCACCAGTGAGAGGGTTTCTAACTATGGCTACACCTTC	CATSERVSNYGYTF
TRBJ1-2	-	many	TRBV28	TGTGCCAGCAGTTTACACCGATCTAACTATGGCTACACCTTC	CASSLHRSNYGYTF
TRBJ2-2	TRBD2	many	TRBV7-3	TGTGCCAGCAGCTTAAGAAGGACTAGCGGGGGGAACACCGGGGAGCTGTTTTTT	CASSLRRTSGGNTGELFF
TRBJ2-3	-	many	TRBV7-9	TGTGCCAGCAGCTCCCTAGACAAAGCCCCAGATACGCAGTATTTT	CASSSLDKAPDTQYF
TRBJ2-1	-	-	TRBV2	TGTGCCAGCAGTGGTAAAGGTTACTACAATGAGCAGTTCTTC	CASSGKGYYNEQFF
TRBJ2-3	TRBD2	many	TRBV27	TGTGCCGCCAGAGGGAGTTCGGGGTTGGCAGGGCAGGAAGGAGCGGGAGAGAACACAGATACGCAGTATTTT	CAARGSSGLAGQEGAGENTDTQYF
TRBJ1-5	TRBD1	many	TRBV2	TGTGCCAGCAGTAGACAGGGCCTCCAGCATTTT	CASSRQGLQHF
TRBJ1-1	TRBD1	-	TRBV27	TGTGCCAGCAGGGCCGGGACAGGCGGCCCAACTGAAGCTTTCTTT	CASRAGTGGPTEAFF
TRBJ2-7	-	-	TRBV5-6	TGTGCCAGCAGCGTCACTAGAGACCACGAGCAGTACTTC	CASSVTRDHEQYF
TRBJ1-2	TRBD1	few	TRBV28	TGTGCCAGCAGTTTAGCAGACAGGGGTGGGTATGGCTACACCTTC	CASSLADRGGYGYTF
TRBJ2-7	TRBD1	few	TRBV6-2/TRBV6-3	TGTGCCAGCACCAGGGCAGGGGGAAATGGCGAGCAGTACTTC	CASTRAGGNGEQYF
TRBJ2-7	-	many	TRBV12-3/TRBV12-4	TGTGCCAGCAGTTTGGCCGTTCTAGCCGCCGAGCAGTACTTC	CASSLAVLAAEQYF
TRBJ1-2	-	many	TRBV2	TGTGCCAGCAGCGTGGACCTGGGGGGCTACACCTTC	CASSVDLGGYTF
TRBJ2-7	TRBD2	few	TRBV27	TGTGCCAGCAGTCCTTATCAGACCGGGAGGGCTTACGAGCAGTACTTC	CASSPYQTGRAYEQYF
TRBJ1-1	-	many	TRBV5-1	TGCGCCAGCAGCGCCGCCTCGGGGAACACTGAAGCTTTCTTT	CASSAASGNTEAFF
TRBJ2-3	TRBD2	many	TRBV5-1	TGCGCCAGCAGCTTTACTAGCGGGAGTGTTACAGATACGCAGTATTTT	CASSFTSGSVTDTQYF
TRBJ2-1	TRBD2	many	TRBV3-1	TGTGCCAGCAGCCAGACTAGCGGTTACCACAATGAGCAGTTCTTC	CASSQTSGYHNEQFF
TRBJ2-7	-	many	TRBV7-8	TGTGCCAGCAGCCGCGACAGGTCTCCCTACGAGCAGTACTTC	CASSRDRSPYEQYF
TRBJ2-1	-	-	TRBV5-1	TGCGCCAGCAGCTTTGGGGTAGCTGATAAACTCTTC	CASSFGVADKLF
TRBJ1-2	-	-	TRBV9	TGTGCCAGCAGCGTTGGAGCCGCCCCATTGGGTGGCTACACCTTC	CASSVGAAPLGGYTF
TRBJ2-7	TRBD1	few	TRBV19	TGTGCCAGTAGTCTATACTTCGGGACAGGGACCTACGAGCAGTACTTC	CASSLYFGTGTYEQYF
TRBJ1-3	-	-	TRBV27	TGTGCCAGCAGTTTATGGGGGGGACGTGGAAACACCATATATTTT	CASSLWGGRGNTIYF
TRBJ2-3	-	few	TRBV6-1	TGTGCCAGCACCGAGGGGGGAGCGGATACGCAGTATTTT	CASTEGGADTQYF
TRBJ1-2	TRBD1	many	TRBV20-1	TGCAGTGCTGATAGACAGGGAAGTAATGGCTACACCTTC	CSADRQGSNGYTF
TRBJ2-1	TRBD2	many	TRBV30	TGTGCCTGGAGTGTAGTTCTAGCGGGAGGAAATGAGCAGTTCTTC	CAWSVVLAGGNEQFF
TRBJ1-2	-	-	TRBV2	TGTGCCAGCATCGAGCGGGGGGCGCTGCCTAACTATGGCTACACCTTC	CASIERGALPNYGYTF
TRBJ1-5	-	many	TRBV7-8	TGTGCCAGCAGCTTAGGTGCTCGTGCCGAGCATGACCATCAGCCCCAGCATTTT	CASSLGARAEHDHQPQHF
TRBJ2-3	TRBD2	many	TRBV7-3	TGTGCCAGCAGCTTACGCGGGAGTGGGGCAGATACGCAGTATTTT	CASSLRGSGADTQYF
TRBJ2-5	TRBD2	many	TRBV20-1	TGCAGTGCTTCGGGACTAGGGAGAGAGACCCAGTACTTC	CSASGLGRETQYF
TRBJ2-7	-	-	TRBV11-2	TGTGCCAGCAGCGCGGGACCTACCTACGAGCAGTACTTC	CASSAGPTYEQYF
TRBJ2-3	TRBD2	-	TRBV28	TGTGCCCGCAGTTTTAGCGGGCGGACAGATACGCAGTATTTT	CARSFSGRTDTQYF
TRBJ2-3	TRBD2	-	TRBV3-1	TGTGCCAGCAGCCAAGTGGGCGGGAGGCAGTATTTT	CASSQVGGRQYF
TRBJ2-2	TRBD2	many	TRBV12-5	TGTGCTAGTGGTTTGGTAACGACTAGCGAGCACACCGGGGAGCTGTTTTTT	CASGLVTTSEHTGELFF
TRBJ1-1	-	many	TRBV3-1	TGTGCCAGCAGCCAGGGGGAGGTCGATGCTTTCTTT	CASSQGEVDAFF
TRBJ2-7	-	many	TRBV12-3/TRBV12-4	TGTGCCAGCAGCCACGACAGGCTACACGAGCAGTACTTC	CASSHDRLHEQYF
TRBJ1-2	-	-	TRBV27	TGTGCCAGCAGAGGTATGAGCTATGGCTACACCTTC	CASRGMSYGYTF
TRBJ1-1	-	few	TRBV28	TGTGCCAGCAGGACCCCTGGGCGTTTGAACACTGAAGCTTTCTTT	CASRTPGRLNTEAFF
TRBJ2-7	TRBD2	many	TRBV3-1	TGTGCCAGCAGCCACCAGCTTAGCGGGAGCTACGAGCAGTACTTC	CASSHQLSGSYEQYF
TRBJ2-3	-	many	TRBV7-9	TGTGCCAGCAGCTTAGTGTCGGGAGAAGCGGATACGCAGTATTTT	CASSLVSGEADTQYF
TRBJ2-1	-	many	TRBV9	TGTGCCAGCAGCGGGGGACATGGGAACAATGAGCAGTTCTTC	CASSGGHGNNEQFF
TRBJ2-5	-	many	TRBV20-1	TGCAGTGCTACCAAACAAGAGACCCAGTACTTC	CSATKQETQYF
TRBJ2-1	-	few	TRBV7-2	TGTGCCAGCAGCCGCTCAGAGAGCTCCTACAATGAGCAGTTCTTC	CASSRSESSYNEQFF
TRBJ2-3	-	-	TRBV9	TGTGCCAGCAGCCTGAATAGCGCCCCCACAGATACGCAGTATTTT	CASSLNSAPTDTQYF